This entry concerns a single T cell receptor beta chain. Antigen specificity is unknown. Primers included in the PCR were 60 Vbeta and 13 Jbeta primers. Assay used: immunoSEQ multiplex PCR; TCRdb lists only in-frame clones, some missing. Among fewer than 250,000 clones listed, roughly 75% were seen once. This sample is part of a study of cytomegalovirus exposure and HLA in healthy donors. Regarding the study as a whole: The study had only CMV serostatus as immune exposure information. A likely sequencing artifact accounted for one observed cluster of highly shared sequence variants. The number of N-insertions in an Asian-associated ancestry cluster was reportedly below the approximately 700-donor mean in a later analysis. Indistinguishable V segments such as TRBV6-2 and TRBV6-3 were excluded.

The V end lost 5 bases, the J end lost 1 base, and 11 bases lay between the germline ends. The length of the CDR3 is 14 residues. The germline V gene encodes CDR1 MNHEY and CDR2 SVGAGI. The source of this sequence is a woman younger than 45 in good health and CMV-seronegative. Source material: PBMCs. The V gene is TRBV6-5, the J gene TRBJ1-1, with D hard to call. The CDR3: CASSPGNQNTEAFF. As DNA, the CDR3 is TGTGCCAGCAGTCCAGGAAATCAGAACACTGAAGCTTTCTTT.